The clone carrying this T cell receptor (beta chain) was seen a single time. Its specificity is not known. Here immunoSEQ multiplex PCR was the method, and the copy in TCRdb shows in-frame clones only, minus some. This sample has 10,000 to 15,000 clones, with around four fifths found just once. V was pared by 1 base and J by 2 bases, with 12 bases between. The CDR3 is 15 residues long. Per germline, CDR1 SGHDN and CDR2 FVKESK. Every patient had relapsed following autologous stem cell transplantation, and cohorts differed in brentuximab vedotin exposure. Thawed PBMCs underwent magnetic negative selection to obtain purified CD8+ T cells. When best responses were assessed, they were complete response, partial response or progressive disease. This sample is part of a study of PD-1 blockade in classical Hodgkin lymphoma. Study findings and constraints: TCR diversity in CD4+, not CD8+, cells rose significantly by C4D1. Lower baseline TCR diversity was reported for newly diagnosed patients than for healthy donors. Partial responders and progressors had significantly lower baseline TCR diversity.

V and J are TRBV14 and TRBJ2-7, with TRBD1 as a possible D gene (7 bases). The source was CD8+ T cells from blood, collected at baseline. The sequence came from a human donor with classical Hodgkin lymphoma. CDR3 bases: TGTGCCAGCAGCCAAGGGCCAGGGGGGCCCTACGAGCAGTACTTC. It is translated as CASSQGPGGPYEQYF.